This TCR beta chain was sequenced for a study of cytotoxic CD8 clonotypes in ibrutinib-treated CLL. The wider study: Complete response was seen in 2 patients and partial in around 24; around twelve progressed and around 14 stayed remitted after a median about six years. The authors obtained response samples at a median of approximately 12 months of treatment, range 6 to 36. Sequenced samples delivered averages of 200,000 to 300,000 productive templates and around 94,000 productive rearrangements.

The CDR3 extends over 14 amino acids. The V gene lost 4 bases and the J gene lost 1 base, with 8 bases spanning the gap. Germline assignment: CDR1 SEHNR and CDR2 FQNEAQ (reference sequence). Profiled with immunoSEQ multiplex PCR; TCRdb holds only in-frame clones, not every one. The table shows 200,000 to 250,000 clones, with roughly 73% occurring only once. A few counts support this clone. Antigen unknown. Study-wide points: Stable or contracted on treatment, public clonotypes were also uncommon.

This chain uses TRBV7-9 with TRBJ1-3; D remains unclear. This TCR was sampled from a human donor with chronic lymphocytic leukemia. The specimen was PBMCs, collected after 12 months of ibrutinib treatment. In DNA, the CDR3 is TGTGCCAGCAGCTCTCCAATGTCTGGAAACACCATATATTTT. Protein: CASSSPMSGNTIYF.